The rows below give T cell receptor beta chains drawn from one sample of a study of T cells in Graves' hyperthyroidism and ophthalmopathy. MiXCR was run by TCRdb on the multiplex PCR reads, yielding one entry per CDR3 protein. The sample records some 510,000 distinct CDR3 sequences, around 20% being singletons. The specimen was blood. The receptors come from a man younger than 35 with Graves' hyperthyroidism. Both conserved end residues are part of each CDR3. D genes are given only for firm matches. The listing skips clone size in some rows; elsewhere it reads once, few, many or a size class.

J gene: TRBJ1-5
clone size: -
V gene: TRBV27
D gene: -
CDR3 DNA: TGTGCCAGCAGTTTCGGGGGAAACCGCAATCAGCCCCAGCATTTT
CDR3 protein: CASSFGGNRNQPQHF

J gene: TRBJ2-4
clone size: few
V gene: TRBV4-1
D gene: TRBD1
CDR3 DNA: TGCGCCAGCAGCCACGGGACAGGGAAAAACATTCAGTACTTC
CDR3 protein: CASSHGTGKNIQYF

J gene: TRBJ2-7
clone size: many
V gene: TRBV29-1
D gene: -
CDR3 DNA: TGCAGCGTTGTGGCCGCAACTTCCTACGAGCAGTACTTC
CDR3 protein: CSVVAATSYEQYF

J gene: TRBJ1-1
clone size: many
V gene: TRBV6-2/TRBV6-3
D gene: -
CDR3 DNA: TGTGCCAGCAGTTACGACATTTACACTGAAGCTTTCTTT
CDR3 protein: CASSYDIYTEAFF

J gene: TRBJ2-7
clone size: many
V gene: TRBV27
D gene: TRBD1
CDR3 DNA: TGTGCCAGCAGTTTAAGGACAGGGGCCCAGCAGTACTTC
CDR3 protein: CASSLRTGAQQYF

J gene: TRBJ1-1
clone size: once
V gene: TRBV19
D gene: TRBD1
CDR3 DNA: TGTGCCAGTAGTACCCTCGCGGGACAGGTGAACACTGAAGCTTTCTTT
CDR3 protein: CASSTLAGQVNTEAFF

J gene: TRBJ1-1
clone size: many
V gene: TRBV9
D gene: -
CDR3 DNA: TGTGCCAGCAGCCCCACCCCAGGAAAGACTGAAGCTTTCTTT
CDR3 protein: CASSPTPGKTEAFF

J gene: TRBJ2-2
clone size: many
V gene: TRBV6-1
D gene: TRBD2
CDR3 DNA: TGTGCCAGCAGCCCCGATGCGGGAGGCACCGGGGAGCTGTTTTTT
CDR3 protein: CASSPDAGGTGELFF

J gene: TRBJ2-4
clone size: many
V gene: TRBV5-1
D gene: -
CDR3 DNA: TGCGCCAGCAGCAAGGACAACCAAAACATTAAGTACTTC
CDR3 protein: CASSKDNQNIKYF

J gene: TRBJ2-7
clone size: many
V gene: TRBV28
D gene: -
CDR3 DNA: TGTGCCAGCAGCTCCCGCCCCGCAGGCCGTCTCGGCGAGCAGTACTTC
CDR3 protein: CASSSRPAGRLGEQYF

J gene: TRBJ2-5
clone size: few
V gene: TRBV5-1
D gene: -
CDR3 DNA: TGCGCCAGCAGCTTGGAAGGCTATAGGGGACAAACGTACCAAGAGACCCAGTACTTC
CDR3 protein: CASSLEGYRGQTYQETQYF

J gene: TRBJ2-5
clone size: few
V gene: TRBV20-1
D gene: -
CDR3 DNA: TGCAGTGCTCGTACACAAGAGACCCAGTACTTC
CDR3 protein: CSARTQETQYF

J gene: TRBJ2-5
clone size: many
V gene: TRBV19
D gene: -
CDR3 DNA: TGTGCCAGTAGTTATTCCTTGTCGGTGGGGGCCGGCGGGAGAGAGACCCAGTACTTC
CDR3 protein: CASSYSLSVGAGGRETQYF

J gene: TRBJ2-5
clone size: -
V gene: TRBV11-1
D gene: TRBD2
CDR3 DNA: TGTGCCAGCAGCTTCGAGTTTGGACGCGGGGGTAGAGGGGAGACCCAGTACTTC
CDR3 protein: CASSFEFGRGGRGETQYF

J gene: TRBJ2-5
clone size: many
V gene: TRBV6-5
D gene: -
CDR3 DNA: TGTGCCAGCAGTTACGTGCAACAAGAGACCCAGTACTTC
CDR3 protein: CASSYVQQETQYF

J gene: TRBJ1-1
clone size: -
V gene: TRBV12-3/TRBV12-4
D gene: -
CDR3 DNA: TGTGCCAGCAGTTTAGGCCCTAACTCTGAAGCTTTCTTT
CDR3 protein: CASSLGPNSEAFF

J gene: TRBJ1-4
clone size: few
V gene: TRBV7-9
D gene: -
CDR3 DNA: TGTGCCAGCAGCTCCGCGGGGGGTGAAAAACTGTTTTTT
CDR3 protein: CASSSAGGEKLFF

J gene: TRBJ2-5
clone size: many
V gene: TRBV30
D gene: -
CDR3 DNA: TGTGCCTGGACCGGGGCTAATCCCTTACAAGAGACCCAGTACTTC
CDR3 protein: CAWTGANPLQETQYF